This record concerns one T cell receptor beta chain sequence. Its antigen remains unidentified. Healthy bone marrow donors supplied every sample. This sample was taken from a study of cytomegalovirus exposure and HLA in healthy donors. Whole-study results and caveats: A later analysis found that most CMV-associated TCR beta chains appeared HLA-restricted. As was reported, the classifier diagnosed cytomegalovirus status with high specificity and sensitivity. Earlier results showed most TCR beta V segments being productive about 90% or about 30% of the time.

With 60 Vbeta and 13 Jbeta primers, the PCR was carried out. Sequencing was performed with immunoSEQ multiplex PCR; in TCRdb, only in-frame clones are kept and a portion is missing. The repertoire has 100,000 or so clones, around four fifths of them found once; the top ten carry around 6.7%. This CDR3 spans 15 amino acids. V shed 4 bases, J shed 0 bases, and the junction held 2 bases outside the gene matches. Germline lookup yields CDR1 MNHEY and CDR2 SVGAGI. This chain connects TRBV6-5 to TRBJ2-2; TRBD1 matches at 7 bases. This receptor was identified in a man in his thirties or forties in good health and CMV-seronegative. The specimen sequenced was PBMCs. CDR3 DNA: TGTGCCAGCAGTTTTGGGACAGCGAACACCGGGGAGCTGTTTTTT. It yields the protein CASSFGTANTGELFF.